The 27 T cell receptor beta chains below were found in one sample sequenced in a study of blood T cells in healthy people across ages. Using a J-beta primer mix together with a sample-barcoded 5' primer, a second PCR was run for about 6 to 11 cycles. TCRdb independently ran MiXCR on the 5' RACE reads; one entry per CDR3 protein. This table has around 970,000 distinct CDR3 sequences, roughly 50% appearing once. The sequencing input was blood. The receptors here all came from an older woman in good health.

The table lists this clonotype with a few counts. This chain links TRBV12-3 or TRBV12-4 with TRBJ2-5, with D possibly matching TRBD2 (6 bases). The CDR3 extends over 14 amino acids. V dropped 4 bases and J dropped 4 bases, with 13 bases sitting between them. CDR3 DNA: TGTGCCAGCAGTTCGGGGCCGGGACTAGAGACCCAGTACTTC. Encoded protein: CASSSGPGLETQYF.

V gene TRBV7-2 combines with J gene TRBJ1-1, with D hard to call. CDR1 is SGHTA and CDR2 is FQGNSA in the germline V gene. The CDR3 is 15 residues long. V lost 1 base and J 5 bases, leaving 14 bases between the germline ends. CDR3 coding DNA: TGTGCCAGCAGCTTAGGAGGGAGTAGGAGGACTGAAGCTTTCTTT. Protein product: CASSLGGSRRTEAFF.

Only a few counts were recorded for this clonotype. V usage is TRBV5-5 and J usage is TRBJ2-5; 10 bases map to TRBD1. This CDR3 is built from 14 residues. Trimming removed 5 bases from V and 4 bases from J; junction bases left unmatched: 5. Looked up from germline, CDR1 is SGHKS and CDR2 is YYEKEE (reference sequence). This chain's CDR3 is CASRLTGGGETQYF. The CDR3 region has the DNA TGTGCCAGCAGGCTGACAGGGGGCGGAGAGACCCAGTACTTC.

The chain employs TRBV6-5 and TRBJ2-1; tentatively, D is TRBD2 (6 bases). The CDR3 is 16 residues long. Trimming took off 5 bases at V and 2 bases at J, with 16 bases between the two ends. CDR1 and CDR2 from the germline V gene are MNHEY and SVGAGI. The CDR3 is CASSTLAEWAYNEQFF. In DNA form, the CDR3 reads TGTGCCAGCAGTACCTTAGCGGAATGGGCCTACAATGAGCAGTTCTTC.

This clonotype came up a few times. The chain has TRBV2 and TRBJ2-4; D is uncertain. In germline, CDR1 is SNHLY, CDR2 FYNNEI. The CDR3 covers 14 residues. Trimming left V 6 bases short and J 0 bases short, with 9 bases between. The CDR3 sequence is CASRMGLAKNIQYF. In DNA, the CDR3 is TGTGCCAGCAGGATGGGGTTAGCCAAAAACATTCAGTACTTC.

A note on this clonotype: This likely comes from a read error, as the CDR3 has no conserved phenylalanine or tryptophan at its end. The gene calls are TRBV10-3 and TRBJ2-1; possibly TRBD1 for D (7 bases). Germline values: CDR1 ENHRY, CDR2 SYGVKD. The CDR3 contains 14 residues. V was cut by 6 bases and J by 5 bases, with 14 bases left in between. The CDR3 region is CAIRRAGQNNEQFV. The CDR3 DNA is TGTGCCATCAGGAGGGCGGGACAGAACAATGAGCAGTTCGTC.

The table lists this clonotype with a few counts. The chain employs TRBV7-2 and TRBJ2-7; D is uncertain. Germline V gives CDR1 SGHTA, CDR2 FQGNSA. The ends were cut back, 4 bases at V and 7 bases at J, with 26 bases in the middle. The CDR3 totals 17 residues. The CDR3 DNA reads as TGTGCCAGCAGCTCGGATCCTTCGACACGAAGGATGGGGGAGCAGTACTTC. Protein product: CASSSDPSTRRMGEQYF.

V is TRBV10-3 and J is TRBJ2-5, with 8 bases lining up with TRBD2. The CDR3 is 14 residues long. The V and J ends lost 5 bases and 4 bases, in that order; junction bases with no gene match: 6. The germline CDR1 and CDR2 sequences are ENHRY and SYGVKD. The CDR3 bases are TGTGCCATCAGTCGGGGGGGGGCATCAGAGACCCAGTACTTC. Translating it yields CAISRGGASETQYF.

The gene calls are TRBV6-5 and TRBJ1-5, with TRBD1 as a possible D gene (5 bases). V was trimmed by 4 bases and J by 3 bases, leaving 22 bases between them. This CDR3 spans 18 amino acids. CDR1 and CDR2 from the germline V gene are MNHEY and SVGAGI. The CDR3 nucleotides read TGTGCCAGCAGTTCAACAGGCTCAGGGCTAAGAGCCAATCAGCCCCAGCATTTT. Amino acid sequence: CASSSTGSGLRANQPQHF.

The chain is built from TRBV20-1 and TRBJ2-3; either TRBD1 or TRBD2 may supply D (6 bases each). This CDR3 spans 15 amino acids. The germline V gene encodes CDR1 DFQATT and CDR2 SNEGSKA (reference sequence). Trimming stripped 3 bases from V and 1 base from J, with 14 bases between. The CDR3 nucleotides are TGCAGTGCTAGGAAGGGGGGCGGGGGCACAGATACGCAGTATTTT. It specifies CSARKGGGGTDTQYF.

V and J are TRBV20-1 and TRBJ2-5, with TRBD2 matching 8 bases. The J call is doubtful: the DNA matches TRBJ2-7 better. CDR1 and CDR2 from the germline V gene are DFQATT and SNEGSKA (reference sequence). The CDR3 runs to 15 residues. The CDR3: CSAPFSGKRIYEQYF. The CDR3 DNA sequence: TGCAGTGCCCCTTTTAGCGGGAAGAGGATCTACGAGCAGTACTTC.

The V and J genes are TRBV7-9 and TRBJ2-7; perhaps TRBD1 as D (5 bases). The J call may not be correct, given that the DNA end is closer to TRBJ2-5. The CDR3 loop spans 14 amino acids. CDR1 and CDR2 (germline): SEHNR, FQNEAQ (reference sequence). The CDR3 sequence is CASTSSLGRETQYF. The CDR3 DNA reads as TGTGCCAGCACCTCAAGTTTGGGGCGAGAGACCCAGTACTTC.

The J gene is TRBJ1-5, the V gene TRBV6-6; TRBD1 aligns across 7 bases. The CDR3 is made up of 15 amino acids. V gave up 7 bases and J gave up 3 bases; unmatched junction bases: 9. Per the germline V gene, CDR1 is MNHNY and CDR2 is SVGAGI (reference sequence). The CDR3 loop is CASTQGGGFNQPQHF. For the CDR3, the DNA is TGTGCCAGCACCCAGGGGGGAGGGTTCAATCAGCCCCAGCATTTT.

The V call is TRBV12-3 or TRBV12-4, the J call TRBJ2-7; either TRBD1 or TRBD2 may supply D (6 bases each). The DNA end lines up better with TRBJ2-5; the J call may be wrong. The CDR3 totals 15 residues. CDR3 protein: CASSFSGGPQETQYF. The CDR3, as DNA: TGTGCCAGCAGTTTCTCTGGGGGGCCCCAAGAGACCCAGTACTTC.

This chain connects TRBV2 to TRBJ1-1; weak D call: TRBD1 (5 bases). The germline CDR1 and CDR2 sequences are SNHLY and FYNNEI. The CDR3 totals 13 residues. Between the trimmed V and J ends, which lost 7 bases and 10 bases, there was a span of 19 bases. The CDR3 nucleotides are TGTGCCAGCACGAACATAGGGGAACTTGGAGCTTTCTTT. Amino acids: CASTNIGELGAFF.

The chain carries TRBV3-1 and TRBJ2-3; a possible D gene is TRBD2 (5 bases). Germline V gene sequence: CDR1 LGHDT, CDR2 YNNKEL (reference sequence). The CDR3 loop spans 19 amino acids. The V end lost 1 base, the J end lost 5 bases, and 25 bases lay between the germline ends. Written as DNA, the CDR3 is TGTGCCAGCAGCCAAGGGTTGTACACTAGAGTCCGGGCAGGAGATACGCAGTATTTT. As protein: CASSQGLYTRVRAGDTQYF.

About this clonotype itself: The conserved phenylalanine or tryptophan normally closing the CDR3 is absent here, so this likely arose from a read error. The rearrangement joins TRBV4-1 to TRBJ1-2; no definite D call. CDR1 and CDR2 (germline): MGHRA, YSYEKL. CDR3 length: 15 amino acids. The CDR3 DNA is TGCACCAGCAGCCATCCCGACTTGGGCACCTCCGTCTACACCTAC. It encodes CTSSHPDLGTSVYTY.

This clonotype was found a few times. This chain uses TRBV20-1 with TRBJ2-5; maybe TRBD1 (6 bases). This CDR3 has 13 residues. In germline, CDR1 is DFQATT, CDR2 SNEGSKA (reference sequence). Trimming cost V 2 bases and J 2 bases, with 9 bases left between them. CDR3 sequence (DNA): TGCAGTGCTAGAAGGACAGCGCAAGAGACCCAGTACTTC. This sequence encodes CSARRTAQETQYF.

This sequence joins TRBV7-2 and TRBJ1-1, with 7 bases fitting TRBD1. V trimming: 4 bases; J trimming: 5 bases; junction bases outside the gene matches: 10. The CDR3 sequence is 15 residues long. Per germline, CDR1 SGHTA and CDR2 FQGNSA. The CDR3 is CASSSSGGRLTEAFF. For the CDR3, the DNA is TGTGCCAGCAGCTCCTCAGGGGGGCGGTTGACTGAAGCTTTCTTT.

The chain uses TRBV16 and TRBJ2-7; TRBD1 is a possible D gene (6 bases). With the DNA end fitting TRBJ2-5 better, the J assignment may be wrong. CDR3 length: 14 amino acids. Germline assignment: CDR1 KGHSY and CDR2 FQNENV. CDR3 DNA sequence: TGTGCCAGCAGCCAAGCGACAAGGGGGGAGACCCAGTACTTC. Encoded protein: CASSQATRGETQYF.

To note about this clonotype: The germline gene is not matched at one end of the junction; a read error may be the cause. The J gene is TRBJ2-3, the V gene TRBV20-1; possible D gene TRBD2, 7 bases. Germline values: CDR1 DFQATT, CDR2 SNEGSKA (reference sequence). The CDR3 totals 15 residues. CDR3 loop: CSARKGGSSTDTQYF. CDR3 DNA sequence: TGCAGTGCTAGAAAGGGGGGGTCTAGCACGGATACGCAGTATTTT.

A remark on this clonotype: A much larger clone differs by one base, so this may be a read error. The chain combines TRBV6-4 with TRBJ2-7; 7 nucleotides agree with TRBD2. Trimming cost V 5 bases and J 7 bases; bases outside gene matches: 17. The CDR3 sequence is 16 residues long. Germline V lookup: CDR1 MRHNA, CDR2 SNTAGT. Here the CDR3 DNA reads TGTGCCAGCAGTCCCCTGGGGCGGGGGATAGGCAATGAGCAGTACTTC. Protein: CASSPLGRGIGNEQYF.

The chain carries TRBV20-1 and TRBJ2-2; the match to TRBD1 covers 7 bases. This CDR3 has 14 amino acids. The junction had 3 bases not matched to a gene; V was cut back by 1 base and J by 4 bases. Germline CDR1 and CDR2: DFQATT and SNEGSKA (reference sequence). CDR3 region: CSARGGQFTGELFF. The CDR3, as DNA: TGCAGTGCTAGAGGGGGACAGTTCACCGGGGAGCTGTTTTTT.

Note on this clonotype: The germline gene is not matched at one end of the junction; a read error may be the cause. The rearrangement joins TRBV27 to TRBJ2-1; 9 nucleotides align to TRBD1. This CDR3 contains 16 residues. Germline assignment: CDR1 MNHEY and CDR2 SMNVEV (reference sequence). The CDR3 loop is CASSSRDRGIYNELFF. The CDR3, as DNA: TGTGCCAGCAGTAGTCGCGACAGGGGGATCTACAATGAGCTGTTCTTC.

This clonotype was seen many times. The chain is built from TRBV2 and TRBJ1-2; D gene uncertain. Germline V gene data show CDR1 as SNHLY and CDR2 as FYNNEI. Trimming cost V 1 base and J 3 bases, with 6 bases left between them. The CDR3 is 13 amino acids. The CDR3 nucleotides are TGTGCCAGCAGTGAAGGGAACCACTATGGCTACACCTTC. This sequence encodes CASSEGNHYGYTF.

This clonotype was observed a handful of times. One end of the junction does not line up with germline, which may come from a read error. The chain recombines TRBV12-3 or TRBV12-4 with TRBJ2-5; maybe TRBD1 (5 bases). The CDR3 is made up of 14 amino acids. CDR3: CAGSPGHSQETQYF. CDR3 DNA sequence: TGTGCCGGCAGCCCCGGACATTCGCAAGAGACCCAGTACTTC.

The chain recombines TRBV7-2 with TRBJ2-5, with a possible D match to TRBD2 (6 bases). The CDR3 extends over 14 amino acids. The germline CDR1 and CDR2 sequences are SGHTA and FQGNSA. Between the trimmed V and J ends, which lost 5 bases and 5 bases, there was a span of 15 bases. CDR3 bases: TGTGCCAGCAGCCGCGGACGGGAGAGGGAGACCCAGTACTTC. Protein product: CASSRGRERETQYF.